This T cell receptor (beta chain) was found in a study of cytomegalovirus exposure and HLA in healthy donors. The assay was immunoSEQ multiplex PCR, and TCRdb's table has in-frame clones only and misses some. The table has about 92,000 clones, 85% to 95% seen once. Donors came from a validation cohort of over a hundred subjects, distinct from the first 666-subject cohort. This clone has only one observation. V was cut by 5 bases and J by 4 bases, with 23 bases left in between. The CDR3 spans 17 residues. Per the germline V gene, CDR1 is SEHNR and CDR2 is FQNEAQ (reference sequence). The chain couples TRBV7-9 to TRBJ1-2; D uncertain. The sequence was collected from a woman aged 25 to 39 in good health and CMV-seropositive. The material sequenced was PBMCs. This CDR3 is CASSLPEGRYNPYGYTF. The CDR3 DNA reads TGTGCCAGCAGCCTCCCGGAGGGCAGGTACAACCCCTATGGCTACACCTTC. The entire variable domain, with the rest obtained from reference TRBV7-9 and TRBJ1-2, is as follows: DTGVSQNPRHKITKRGQNVTFRCDPISEHNRLYWYRQTLGQGPEFLTYFQNEAQLEKSRLLSDRFSAERPKGSFSTLEIQRTEQGDSAMYLCASSLPEGRYNPYGYTFGSGTRLTVV.